The present entry profiles one T cell receptor (beta chain) with its context. Its antigen is currently unknown. The data were obtained in a study of cytomegalovirus exposure and HLA in healthy donors. On the study more broadly: There were 350 to 400 genotyped donors. Of these, roughly 80% fell in the genetic ancestry cluster associated with self-reported Caucasian donors.

Losses at the gene ends were 0 bases for V and 4 bases for J; bases not matched to a gene: 5. From germline, CDR1 is SGHRS and CDR2 YFSETQ. This CDR3 spans 15 amino acids. Study-wide findings and caveats: Trimming of TCR beta V- and J-genes showed a link, identified in a later analysis, to a missense DCLRE1C variant.

With 60 Vbeta and 13 Jbeta primers, the PCR was carried out. Clones were read by immunoSEQ multiplex PCR, and TCRdb kept only the in-frame ones, dropping some. Across some 130,000 clones, the top ten clones capture about 1.4% of the sample. The chain uses TRBV5-1 and TRBJ2-7; 9 positions match TRBD2. The receptor's source is a woman aged 40-49 years in good health and CMV-seronegative. The specimen sequenced was PBMCs. DNA of the CDR3: TGCGCCAGCAGCTTGGCCTCTAGCGGGGTGTACGAGCAGTACTTC. Its protein product is CASSLASSGVYEQYF.